The entry below describes one TCR beta chain. At one end the junction does not follow the germline gene, possibly because of a read error. This entry comes from a study of blood T cell repertoires in COVID-19. Turning to the study itself: Acute-phase and convalescent COVID-19 samples originated in the United States, Italy and Spain. In each case, the material was cDNA or gDNA derived from T cells, B-cell-depleted T cells, or PBMCs.

Germline V gene data show CDR1 as KGHDR and CDR2 as SFDVKD. This CDR3 is 17 amino acids long. Repertoires were generated with immunoSEQ multiplex PCR, while TCRdb's copy carries only in-frame clones and drops some. This sample has about 260,000 clones, with roughly 90% found just once. Input material: peripheral blood. The TCR originated in a human donor in a cohort sampled during active COVID-19. This sequence joins TRBV24-1 and TRBJ2-7; 7 bases line up with TRBD1. CDR3 DNA sequence: TGTGCCACCAGTGATGGTGACAGGGCTCCAACTCATTGTACCAACGCGTTC. Its protein is CATSDGDRAPTHCTNAF.